The TCR beta chain described here comes from a study of T cells in Graves' hyperthyroidism and ophthalmopathy. This clonotype was recorded at least ten times. Researchers took RNA transcripts and amplified the TCR beta CDR3 regions from them. In the first-round RT-PCR of the TCR CDR3, the HTBI primer set was used. TCRdb reprocessed the multiplex PCR reads via MiXCR and lists one record per CDR3 protein. The repertoire holds approximately 620,000 distinct CDR3 sequences, around 15% seen once, with roughly 3.4% in the top ten. From germline, CDR1 is MNHNY and CDR2 SVGAGI (reference sequence). The length of the CDR3 is 16 residues. Trimming cost V 0 bases and J 3 bases, with 14 bases left between them.

The chain recombines TRBV6-6 with TRBJ1-2; D possibly corresponds to TRBD1 (5 bases). The specimen was blood. The sequence came from a woman aged 40 to 50 with Graves' ophthalmopathy. The CDR3 DNA follows: TGTGCCAGCAGTTACTCCGACGGGGGTTCGTACTATGGCTACACCTTC. Its protein product is CASSYSDGGSYYGYTF.